The 12 T cell receptor beta chains presented below share a single source sample, sequenced in a study of T cell responses to AZD1222 COVID-19 vaccine. The repertoire was sequenced with immunoSEQ multiplex PCR; TCRdb's copy has only in-frame clones and lacks some. The table has about 110,000 clones, 92% seen once. The specimen comprised peripheral blood, sampled 28 days after the second AZD1222 dose. The receptor set was obtained from an adult who received the AZD1222 COVID-19 vaccine.

The chain employs TRBV12-5 and TRBJ1-1; D is uncertain. The CDR3 runs 12 residues. With 2 bases removed from V and 11 bases from J, the gap between germline ends came to 12 bases. Germline loops: CDR1 LGHNT, CDR2 FRNRAP. CDR3: CASGLTPSEAFF. The CDR3 bases are TGTGCTAGTGGTTTGACTCCCTCGGAGGCTTTCTTT.

This clone was counted once. The chain links TRBV3-1 (or the pseudogene TRBV3-2) to TRBJ2-1; no definite D call. Germline loops: CDR1 LGHDT, CDR2 YNNKEL (reference sequence). The CDR3 loop spans 13 amino acids. Trimming removed 7 bases from V and 9 bases from J, with 16 bases in between. This CDR3 reads CASKLSDFGEQFF. CDR3 nucleotides: TGTGCCAGCAAGCTTTCTGATTTCGGTGAGCAGTTCTTC.

The chain joins TRBV13 to TRBJ2-7; no definite D call. V was pared by 0 bases and J by 5 bases, with 11 bases between. The CDR3 covers 14 residues. The germline V gene encodes CDR1 PRHDT and CDR2 FYEKMQ (reference sequence). As DNA, the CDR3 is TGTGCCAGCAGCTTAGGGTTTCCCAGGAACGAGCAGTACTTC. Translating it yields CASSLGFPRNEQYF.

The genes are TRBV29-1 and TRBJ2-7; D is ambiguous. The CDR3 length is 11 residues. Germline V CDR1 and CDR2: SQVTM, ANQGSEA. Trimming took off 4 bases at V and 3 bases at J, with 7 bases between the two ends. The CDR3 loop reads CSVVWGYEQYF. CDR3 in DNA: TGCAGCGTTGTCTGGGGCTACGAGCAGTACTTC.

The rearrangement uses TRBV7-9 and TRBJ2-1, with 9 bases fitting TRBD2. The V and J ends lost 5 bases and 10 bases, in that order; junction bases with no gene match: 24. From germline, CDR1 is SEHNR and CDR2 FQNEAQ (reference sequence). The CDR3 has 19 amino acids. DNA for the CDR3: TGTGCCAGCAGCATTCCGATGACTAGCGGCGTAAAGCTAACCAGGGAGCAGTTCTTC. Translation gives CASSIPMTSGVKLTREQFF.

V gene TRBV3-1 (or the pseudogene TRBV3-2) combines with J gene TRBJ2-2; perhaps TRBD2 as D (6 bases). Per the germline V gene, CDR1 is LGHDT and CDR2 is YNNKEL (reference sequence). This CDR3 comprises 14 residues. V shed 3 bases and J shed 6 bases, with 11 bases lying between them. The CDR3 protein is CASSQLGGAGELFF. The CDR3 region has the DNA TGTGCCAGCAGCCAGTTAGGAGGGGCCGGGGAGCTGTTTTTT.

This chain uses TRBV27 with TRBJ1-1, with a tentative D call TRBD1 (6 bases). The CDR3 totals 12 residues. V lost 5 bases and J lost 10, with 14 bases in between. In germline, CDR1 is MNHEY, CDR2 SMNVEV (reference sequence). This chain's CDR3 is CASSTTGSGAFF. The CDR3 DNA reads TGTGCCAGCAGTACAACAGGGTCTGGAGCTTTCTTT.

J is TRBJ1-4 and V is TRBV5-1; 9 bases agree with TRBD1. The V gene's germline CDR1 is SGHRS and CDR2 YFSETQ. V dropped 3 bases and J dropped 2; count of bases not matched to a gene: 8. The CDR3 has 17 residues. The CDR3 DNA reads TGCGCCAGCAGCTCGTTACAGGGGGCGCGGACTAATGAAAAACTGTTTTTT. Its protein is CASSSLQGARTNEKLFF.

The chain has TRBV5-6 and TRBJ2-5; 8 nucleotides agree with TRBD1. Germline V gene sequence: CDR1 SGHDT, CDR2 YYEEEE. The length of the CDR3 is 15 residues. V shed 2 bases and J 5 bases; nucleotides not matched to a gene: 8. The CDR3 spells CASSLDRGRGETQYF. For the CDR3, the DNA is TGTGCCAGCAGCTTAGACAGGGGCCGGGGGGAGACCCAGTACTTC.

This chain connects TRBV10-3 to TRBJ1-5; weak D call: TRBD1 (5 bases). The germline V and J ends were trimmed by 4 bases and 4 bases, with 11 bases remaining between them. The CDR3 spans 14 residues. The germline V gene has CDR1 ENHRY and CDR2 SYGVKD. CDR3 sequence: CAISGDGKNQPQHF. The CDR3 nucleotides read TGTGCCATCAGTGGGGACGGGAAGAATCAGCCCCAGCATTTT.

The gene calls are TRBV30 and TRBJ1-3; 7 positions agree with TRBD1. The CDR3 totals 15 residues. Germline values: CDR1 GTSNPN, CDR2 SVGIG (reference sequence). V shed 4 bases, J shed 0 bases, and the junction held 6 bases outside the gene matches. CDR3 sequence (DNA): TGTGCCTGGAAGCGGACAGGCGCCTCTGGAAACACCATATATTTT. It encodes CAWKRTGASGNTIYF.

The CDR3 DNA reads TGTGCCAGCAGCTTACACGGGAGTCAGGGCTACGAGCAGTACTTC. Its protein is CASSLHGSQGYEQYF. The V call is TRBV7-6, the J call TRBJ2-7, with a weak D call TRBD2 (6 bases). Trimming stripped 2 bases from V and 3 bases from J, with 14 bases between. Germline CDR1 and CDR2: SGHVS and FNYEAQ. This CDR3 is 15 amino acids long.